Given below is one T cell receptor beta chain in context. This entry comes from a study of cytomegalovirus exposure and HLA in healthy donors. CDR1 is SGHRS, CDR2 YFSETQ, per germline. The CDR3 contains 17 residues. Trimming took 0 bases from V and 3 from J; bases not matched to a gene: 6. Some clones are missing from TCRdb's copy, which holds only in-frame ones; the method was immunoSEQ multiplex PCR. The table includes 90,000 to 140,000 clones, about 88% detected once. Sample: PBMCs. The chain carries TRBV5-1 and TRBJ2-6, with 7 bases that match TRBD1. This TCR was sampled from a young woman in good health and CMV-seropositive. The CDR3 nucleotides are TGCGCCAGCAGCTTGGAGAGGGGGCAGGGTGGGGCCAACGTCCTGACTTTC. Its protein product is CASSLERGQGGANVLTF.